The 4 T cell receptor beta chains in this list originate from one sample, sequenced in a study of blood T cell repertoires in COVID-19. Only in-frame clones appear in the TCRdb table, and some are missing; sequencing was by immunoSEQ multiplex PCR. The sample lists roughly 280,000 clones; more than 75% were seen once. Material for sequencing was peripheral blood. Receptors were obtained from a woman aged 55-69 years with COVID-19, enrolled during active disease.

The chain is built from TRBV6-2 or TRBV6-3 and TRBJ1-1; TRBD1 is a possible D gene (5 bases). The CDR3 runs 14 residues. V dropped 4 bases and J dropped 7 bases, with 16 bases sitting between them. The germline gives CDR1 MNHEY, CDR2 SVGEGT. The chain's CDR3 is CASSWTRGFFEAFF. CDR3 coding DNA: TGTGCCAGCAGTTGGACACGGGGGTTCTTTGAAGCTTTCTTT.

The genes are TRBV9 and TRBJ2-3, with TRBD2 identical over 9 bases. The V gene end was trimmed by 0 bases and the J gene end by 2 bases; junction bases not matched to a gene: 10. Germline assignment: CDR1 SGDLS and CDR2 YYNGEE. The CDR3 is made up of 18 amino acids. CDR3 protein: CASSVDPQTSGVTDTQYF. In DNA form, the CDR3 reads TGTGCCAGCAGCGTAGACCCTCAGACTAGCGGAGTCACAGATACGCAGTATTTT.

The count of this clone is one. The chain has TRBV5-1 and TRBJ2-1; 7 nucleotides agree with TRBD2. Germline V lookup: CDR1 SGHRS, CDR2 YFSETQ. Unmatched junction bases numbered 4, after V lost 0 bases and J lost 4 bases. The CDR3 consists of 15 residues. The CDR3 sequence is CASSLALAVYNEQFF. CDR3 sequence (DNA): TGCGCCAGCAGCTTGGCCCTAGCGGTATACAATGAGCAGTTCTTC.

This clone was counted once. The chain couples TRBV5-4 to TRBJ1-2; weak D call: TRBD1 (6 bases). This CDR3 has 13 amino acids. CDR1 SGHNT and CDR2 YYREEE come from the germline V gene (reference sequence). The germline V and J ends were trimmed by 4 bases and 4 bases, with 11 bases remaining between them. The CDR3 loop reads CASSRGGSYGYTF. Here the CDR3 DNA reads TGTGCCAGCAGCAGAGGGGGTAGCTATGGCTACACCTTC. Looking up the rest from reference TRBV5-4 and TRBJ1-2 gives the full variable domain: ETGVTQSPTHLIKTRGQQVTLRCSSQSGHNTVSWYQQALGQGPQFIFQYYREEENGRGNFPPRFSGLQFPNYSSELNVNALELDDSALYLCASSRGGSYGYTFGSGTRLTVV.